The 15 T cell receptor beta chains below come from one sample, sequenced in a study of human T cells and chemical hapten exposure. Indicated time point: patch test 1, 2 weeks after DPC sensitization. Treatment: therapeutic diphenylcyclopropenone sensitization with weekly scalp DPC. TCRdb itself ran the RACE reads through MiXCR, one entry per CDR3 protein. The sample holds under 200,000 distinct CDR3 sequences, 14% seen once. Sample: whole blood, taken in connection with sensitization to the hapten diphenylcyclopropenone (DPC). The source is a woman in her 30s with alopecia areata. Some clones in this sample may be carry-over from other donors' samples.

V usage is TRBV28 and J usage is TRBJ1-1; D is uncertain. Between the trimmed V and J ends, which lost 5 bases and 8 bases, there was a span of 18 bases. CDR3 length: 14 residues. Germline V gene sequence: CDR1 MDHEN, CDR2 SYDVKM. The CDR3 sequence: CASSPHEQKHEAFF. The CDR3 nucleotides read TGTGCCAGCAGTCCCCATGAACAAAAACACGAAGCTTTCTTT.

This clonotype was recorded a few times. The chain links TRBV20-1 to TRBJ2-7; TRBD1 aligns across 8 bases. This CDR3 has 13 residues. Trimming cost V 5 bases and J 3 bases; bases outside gene matches: 6. CDR1 and CDR2 (germline): DFQATT, SNEGSKA (reference sequence). DNA for the CDR3: TGCAGTGCTGGTCGGACAGGGAACTACGAGCAGTACTTC. It encodes CSAGRTGNYEQYF.

This clonotype turned up a few times. The chain couples TRBV7-2 to TRBJ2-3, with D tentatively TRBD2 (5 bases). The CDR3 is made up of 14 amino acids. The V gene's germline CDR1 is SGHTA and CDR2 FQGNSA. Trimming took off 5 bases at V and 3 bases at J, with 12 bases between the two ends. This CDR3 is CASSPTSGTDTQYF. CDR3 nucleotides: TGTGCCAGCAGCCCGACGTCGGGGACAGATACGCAGTATTTT.

The chain combines TRBV2 with TRBJ2-2; TRBD2 aligns across 9 bases. Trimming cost V 4 bases and J 4 bases; bases outside gene matches: 7. The CDR3 extends over 16 amino acids. Germline CDR1 SNHLY, CDR2 FYNNEI. The CDR3 bases are TGTGCCAGCAGTGTAGGAAGCGGGGGGAGCACCGGGGAGCTGTTTTTT. This gives the protein CASSVGSGGSTGELFF.

This rearrangement joins TRBV5-1 to TRBJ2-1; D may be TRBD1 (6 bases). Germline CDR1 reads SGHRS; CDR2 reads YFSETQ. Deletions cut 0 bases from V and 3 bases from J, with 10 bases between. The CDR3 consists of 15 residues. The CDR3 nucleotides are TGCGCCAGCAGCTTGGGACAGGCAATCTACAATGAGCAGTTCTTC. Its protein product is CASSLGQAIYNEQFF.

The sample holds a few counts of this clonotype. The chain carries TRBV20-1 and TRBJ1-1; a weak D match, TRBD1 (6 bases). The CDR3 extends over 15 amino acids. Trimming stripped 0 bases from V and 4 bases from J, with 15 bases between. Germline V gene data show CDR1 as DFQATT and CDR2 as SNEGSKA (reference sequence). The chain's CDR3 is CSARDRAGGGTEAFF. CDR3 coding DNA: TGCAGTGCTAGAGATCGGGCCGGGGGCGGCACTGAAGCTTTCTTT.

The chain carries TRBV6-2 or TRBV6-3 and TRBJ2-2; D is ambiguous. The CDR3 loop spans 13 amino acids. V shed 2 bases and J shed 3 bases, with 4 bases lying between them. Germline V gene lookup returns CDR1 MNHEY and CDR2 SVGEGT. The CDR3 sequence is CASSYSYTGELFF. CDR3 sequence (DNA): TGTGCCAGCAGTTACAGCTACACCGGGGAGCTGTTTTTT.

The J gene is TRBJ2-5, the V gene TRBV5-5; D is possibly TRBD1 (6 bases). Germline CDR1 is SGHKS and CDR2 is YYEKEE (reference sequence). The V gene lost 1 base and the J gene lost 5 bases, with 15 bases spanning the gap. The CDR3 contains 15 residues. This CDR3 is CASSLNTGWQETQYF. Here the CDR3 DNA reads TGTGCCAGCAGCTTGAATACAGGGTGGCAGGAGACCCAGTACTTC.

V and J are TRBV7-9 and TRBJ2-1; possibly TRBD2 for D (6 bases). The CDR3 loop spans 15 amino acids. Germline V lookup: CDR1 SEHNR, CDR2 FQNEAQ (reference sequence). V gave up 2 bases and J gave up 4 bases, with 12 bases separating them. The DNA of the CDR3 is TGTGCCAGCAGCTTACGCTCCGGGAGTTACAATGAGCAGTTCTTC. Residues: CASSLRSGSYNEQFF.

This clonotype showed up many times. The J gene is TRBJ1-2, the V gene TRBV29-1; D gene uncertain. Trimming cost V 3 bases and J 8 bases, with 13 bases left between them. The germline V gene has CDR1 SQVTM and CDR2 ANQGSEA. CDR3 length: 12 amino acids. The CDR3 nucleotides are TGCAGCGTTGATACTGCAGCGCAAGGCTACACCTTC. This gives the protein CSVDTAAQGYTF. Complete variable domain (other parts from reference TRBV29-1 and TRBJ1-2): SAVISQKPSRDICQRGTSLTIQCQVDSQVTMMFWYRQQPGQSLTLIATANQGSEATYESGFVIDKFPISRPNLTFSTLTVSNMSPEDSSIYLCSVDTAAQGYTFGSGTRLTVV.

CDR3 bases: TGTGCCAGCAGCCGGACAGGGTTAGAGACCCAGTACTTC. It encodes CASSRTGLETQYF. V usage is TRBV3-1 and J usage is TRBJ2-5; 8 positions agree with TRBD1. Germline V gene lookup returns CDR1 LGHDT and CDR2 YNNKEL (reference sequence). The CDR3 totals 13 residues. V shed 4 bases and J 4 bases; nucleotides not matched to a gene: 2.

In its sample, this clonotype was seen a few times. This chain connects TRBV11-2 to TRBJ1-6, with D perhaps matching TRBD1 (6 bases). Trimming pared 8 bases from V and 9 bases from J, leaving 17 bases between. Per the germline V gene, CDR1 is SGHAT and CDR2 is FQNNGV. The CDR3 spans 14 residues. The CDR3 region has the DNA TGTGCCAGCGGCGGTCTGGGGGCTCGTTCACCCCTCCACTTT. Translating it yields CASGGLGARSPLHF.

This clonotype was observed many times. This chain joins TRBV3-1 and TRBJ1-1; possibly TRBD1 for D (5 bases). Trimming shortened V by 1 base and J by 4 bases, and 10 bases separated the two germline ends. Germline V lookup: CDR1 LGHDT, CDR2 YNNKEL (reference sequence). The CDR3 spans 14 residues. The CDR3 loop reads CASSQGFGTTEAFF. As DNA, the CDR3 is TGTGCCAGCAGCCAAGGATTTGGGACCACTGAAGCTTTCTTT.

The V gene is TRBV5-1, the J gene TRBJ1-1, with TRBD1 as a possible D gene (5 bases). From germline, CDR1 is SGHRS and CDR2 YFSETQ. This CDR3 contains 14 residues. Trimming took 3 bases from V and 5 from J, leaving 14 bases between them. CDR3 nucleotide sequence: TGCGCCAGCAGCTCATACTCCCGGGGGACTGAAGCTTTCTTT. As protein: CASSSYSRGTEAFF.

The chain combines TRBV4-3 with TRBJ1-2, with D perhaps TRBD1 (6 bases). This CDR3 contains 14 residues. Germline V CDR1 and CDR2: LGHNA, YSLEER. V was trimmed by 2 bases and J by 7 bases, leaving 14 bases between them. In DNA form, the CDR3 reads TGCGCCAGCAGCCAACAGGGGACCCGGTTTGGCTACACCTTC. Protein sequence: CASSQQGTRFGYTF.